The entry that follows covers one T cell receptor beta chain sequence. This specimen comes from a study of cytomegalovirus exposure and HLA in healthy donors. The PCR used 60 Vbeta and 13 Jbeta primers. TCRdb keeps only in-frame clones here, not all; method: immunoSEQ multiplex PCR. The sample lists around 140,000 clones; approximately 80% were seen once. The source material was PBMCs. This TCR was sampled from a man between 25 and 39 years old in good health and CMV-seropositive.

CDR3 DNA sequence: TGCGCCAGCTATGACGAGACAGGCCACAATCAGCCCCAGCATTTT. Translating it yields CASYDETGHNQPQHF. This chain joins TRBV5-1 and TRBJ1-5; maybe TRBD1 (6 bases). Germline V CDR1 and CDR2: SGHRS, YFSETQ. The CDR3 totals 15 residues. V was clipped by 7 bases and J by 3 bases, with 17 bases between them.